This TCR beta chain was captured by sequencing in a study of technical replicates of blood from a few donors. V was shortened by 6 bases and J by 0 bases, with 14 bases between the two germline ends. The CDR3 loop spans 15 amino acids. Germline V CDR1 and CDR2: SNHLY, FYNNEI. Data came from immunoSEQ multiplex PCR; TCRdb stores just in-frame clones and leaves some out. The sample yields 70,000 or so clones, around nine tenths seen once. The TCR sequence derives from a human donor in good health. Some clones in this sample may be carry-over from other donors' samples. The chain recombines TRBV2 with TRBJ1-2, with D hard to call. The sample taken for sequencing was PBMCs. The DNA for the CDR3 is TGTGCCAGCAGCCCCGGGTCTTTACCTAACTATGGCTACACCTTC. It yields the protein CASSPGSLPNYGYTF.